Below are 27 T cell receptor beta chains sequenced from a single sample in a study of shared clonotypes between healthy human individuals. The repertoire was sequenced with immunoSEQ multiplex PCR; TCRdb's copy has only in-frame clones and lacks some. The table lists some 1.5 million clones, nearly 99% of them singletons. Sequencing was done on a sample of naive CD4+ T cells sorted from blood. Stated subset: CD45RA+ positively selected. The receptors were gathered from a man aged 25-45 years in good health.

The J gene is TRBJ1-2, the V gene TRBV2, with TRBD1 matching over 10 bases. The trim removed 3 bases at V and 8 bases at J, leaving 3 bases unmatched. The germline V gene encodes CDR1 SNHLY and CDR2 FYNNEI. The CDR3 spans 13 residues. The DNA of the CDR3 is TGTGCCAGCAGTGAGAGGACAGGGGGAGGCTACACCTTC. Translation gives CASSERTGGGYTF.

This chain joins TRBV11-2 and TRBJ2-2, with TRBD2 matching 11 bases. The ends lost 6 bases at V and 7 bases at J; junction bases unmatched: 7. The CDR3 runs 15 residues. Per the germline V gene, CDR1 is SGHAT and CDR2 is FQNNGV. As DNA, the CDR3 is TGTGCCAGCAGACGTCCCGGGACTAGCGGCGGGGAGCTGTTTTTT. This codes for CASRRPGTSGGELFF. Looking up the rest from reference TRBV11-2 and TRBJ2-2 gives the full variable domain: EAGVAQSPRYKIIEKRQSVAFWCNPISGHATLYWYQQILGQGPKLLIQFQNNGVVDDSQLPKDRFSAERLKGVDSTLKIQPAKLEDSAVYLCASRRPGTSGGELFFGEGSRLTVL.

The CDR3 region has the DNA TGCGCCAGCTGGGGGACAGAGTTCACCGGGGAGCTGTTTTTT. It encodes CASWGTEFTGELFF. This chain links TRBV5-1 with TRBJ2-2, with TRBD1 matching over 7 bases. Germline V gene data show CDR1 as SGHRS and CDR2 as YFSETQ. The CDR3 sequence is 14 residues long. After removal of 7 bases from V and 4 bases from J, the junction contained 7 bases not matched to a gene.

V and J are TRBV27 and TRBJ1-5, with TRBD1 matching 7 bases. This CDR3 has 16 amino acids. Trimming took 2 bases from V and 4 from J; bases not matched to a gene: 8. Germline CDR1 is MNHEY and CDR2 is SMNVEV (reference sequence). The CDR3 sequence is CASSLGQGVQNQPQHF. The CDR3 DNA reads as TGTGCCAGCAGTTTAGGGCAGGGGGTCCAAAATCAGCCCCAGCATTTT.

The chain's CDR3 is CATSRAPIPGNSPLHF. DNA of the CDR3: TGTGCCACCAGCAGAGCTCCAATTCCGGGCAATTCACCCCTCCACTTT. The chain joins TRBV15 to TRBJ1-6; no clear D gene. The germline CDR1 and CDR2 sequences are LNHNV and YYDKDF (reference sequence). V was pared by 1 base and J by 7 bases, with 14 bases between. The length of the CDR3 is 16 residues. Variable domain in full (rest from reference TRBV15 and TRBJ1-6): DAMVIQNPRYQVTQFGKPVTLSCSQTLNHNVMYWYQQKSSQAPKLLFHYYDKDFNNEADTPDNFQSRRPNTSFCFLDIRSPGLGDTAMYLCATSRAPIPGNSPLHFGNGTRLTVT.

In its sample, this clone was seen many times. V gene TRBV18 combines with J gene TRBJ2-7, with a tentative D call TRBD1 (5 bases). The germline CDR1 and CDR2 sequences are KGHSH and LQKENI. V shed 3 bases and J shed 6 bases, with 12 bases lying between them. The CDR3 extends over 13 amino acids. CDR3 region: CASSPIQGAEQYF. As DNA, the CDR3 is TGTGCCAGCTCACCTATTCAGGGCGCCGAGCAGTACTTC.

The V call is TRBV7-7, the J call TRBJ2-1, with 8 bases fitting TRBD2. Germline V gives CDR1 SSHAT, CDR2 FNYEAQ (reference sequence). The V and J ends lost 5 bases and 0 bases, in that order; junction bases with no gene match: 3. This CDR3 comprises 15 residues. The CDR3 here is CASSKAGDSYNEQFF. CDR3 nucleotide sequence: TGTGCCAGCAGCAAAGCGGGAGACTCCTACAATGAGCAGTTCTTC.

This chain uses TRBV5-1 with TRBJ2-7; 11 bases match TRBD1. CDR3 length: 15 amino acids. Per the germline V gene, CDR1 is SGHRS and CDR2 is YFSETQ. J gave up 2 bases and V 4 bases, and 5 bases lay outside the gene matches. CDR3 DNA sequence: TGCGCCAGCAGCCACGCGGGACAGGGGGCCTACGAGCAGTACTTC. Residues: CASSHAGQGAYEQYF. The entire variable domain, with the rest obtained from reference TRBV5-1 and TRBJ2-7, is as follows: KAGVTQTPRYLIKTRGQQVTLSCSPISGHRSVSWYQQTPGQGLQFLFEYFSETQRNKGNFPGRFSGRQFSNSRSEMNVSTLELGDSALYLCASSHAGQGAYEQYFGPGTRLTVT.

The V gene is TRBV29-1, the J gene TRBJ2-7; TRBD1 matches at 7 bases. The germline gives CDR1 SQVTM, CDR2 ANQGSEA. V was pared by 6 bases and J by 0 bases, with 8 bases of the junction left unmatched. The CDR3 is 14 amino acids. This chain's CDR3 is CSVETRGSSYEQYF. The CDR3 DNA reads TGCAGCGTGGAAACCAGGGGGAGCTCCTACGAGCAGTACTTC.

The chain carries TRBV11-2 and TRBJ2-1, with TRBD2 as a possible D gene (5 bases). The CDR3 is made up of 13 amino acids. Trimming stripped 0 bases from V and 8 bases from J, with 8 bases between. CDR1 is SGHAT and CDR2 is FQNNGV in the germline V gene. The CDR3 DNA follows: TGTGCCAGCAGCTTAGATCTAGCCCATGAGCAGTTCTTC. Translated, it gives CASSLDLAHEQFF.

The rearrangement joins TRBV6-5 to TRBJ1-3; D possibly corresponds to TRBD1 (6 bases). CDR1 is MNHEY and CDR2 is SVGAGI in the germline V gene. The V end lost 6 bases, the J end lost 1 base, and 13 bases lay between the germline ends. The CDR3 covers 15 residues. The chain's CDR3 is CASSTGKTSGNTIYF. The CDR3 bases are TGTGCCAGCAGCACAGGGAAGACGTCTGGAAACACCATATATTTT.

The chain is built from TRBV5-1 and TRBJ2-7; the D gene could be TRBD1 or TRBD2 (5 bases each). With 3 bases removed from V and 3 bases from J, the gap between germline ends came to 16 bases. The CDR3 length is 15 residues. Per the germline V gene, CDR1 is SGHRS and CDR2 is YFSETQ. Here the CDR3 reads CASSSRQTKIYEQYF. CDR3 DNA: TGCGCCAGCAGCTCCAGACAGACTAAGATCTACGAGCAGTACTTC.

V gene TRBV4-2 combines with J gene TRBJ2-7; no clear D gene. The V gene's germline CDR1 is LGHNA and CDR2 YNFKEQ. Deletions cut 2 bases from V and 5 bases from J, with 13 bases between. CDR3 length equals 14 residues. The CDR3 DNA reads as TGTGCCAGCAGCCAACGACCCCCGCCCCACGAGCAGTACTTC. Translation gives CASSQRPPPHEQYF.

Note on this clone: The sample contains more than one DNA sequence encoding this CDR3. CDR3 bases: TGTGCCAGCAGTCAACAGATGTACCAAGAGACCCAGTACTTC. Its translation: CASSQQMYQETQYF. V is TRBV7-9 and J is TRBJ2-5, with D unclear. The germline V gene encodes CDR1 SEHNR and CDR2 FQNEAQ (reference sequence). The CDR3 is 14 residues long. V was pared by 6 bases and J by 0 bases, with 11 bases between.

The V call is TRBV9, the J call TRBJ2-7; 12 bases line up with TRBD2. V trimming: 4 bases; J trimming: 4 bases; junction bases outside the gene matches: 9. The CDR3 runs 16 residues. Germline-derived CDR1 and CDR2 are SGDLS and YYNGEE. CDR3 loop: CASSPFRLAGDYEQYF. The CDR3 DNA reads TGTGCCAGCAGCCCCTTTAGACTAGCGGGAGATTACGAGCAGTACTTC.

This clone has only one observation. CDR3 region: CASRSSWAGANVLTF. CDR3 coding DNA: TGCGCCAGCAGAAGCTCGTGGGCTGGGGCCAACGTCCTGACTTTC. The V gene is TRBV5-1, the J gene TRBJ2-6; D ambiguous. With 5 bases removed from V and 2 bases from J, the gap between germline ends came to 11 bases. CDR3 length: 15 amino acids. Germline lookup yields CDR1 SGHRS and CDR2 YFSETQ.

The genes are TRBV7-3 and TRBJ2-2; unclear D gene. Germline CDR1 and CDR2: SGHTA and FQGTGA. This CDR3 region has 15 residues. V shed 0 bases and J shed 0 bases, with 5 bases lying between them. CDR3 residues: CASSLTPTNTGELFF. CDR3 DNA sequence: TGTGCCAGCAGCTTAACCCCCACGAACACCGGGGAGCTGTTTTTT.

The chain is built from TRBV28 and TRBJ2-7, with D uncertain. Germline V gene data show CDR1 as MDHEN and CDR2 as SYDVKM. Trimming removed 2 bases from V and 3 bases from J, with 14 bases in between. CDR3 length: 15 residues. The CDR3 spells CASSLRLVARYEQYF. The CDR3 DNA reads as TGTGCCAGCAGTTTAAGGTTAGTCGCACGCTACGAGCAGTACTTC.

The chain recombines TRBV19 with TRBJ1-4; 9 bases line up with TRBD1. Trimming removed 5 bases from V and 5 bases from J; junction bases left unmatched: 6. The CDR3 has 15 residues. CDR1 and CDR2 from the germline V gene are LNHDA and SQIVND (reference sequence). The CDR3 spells CASSPPGTGNEKLFF. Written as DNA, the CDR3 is TGTGCCAGTAGTCCGCCCGGGACAGGGAATGAAAAACTGTTTTTT.

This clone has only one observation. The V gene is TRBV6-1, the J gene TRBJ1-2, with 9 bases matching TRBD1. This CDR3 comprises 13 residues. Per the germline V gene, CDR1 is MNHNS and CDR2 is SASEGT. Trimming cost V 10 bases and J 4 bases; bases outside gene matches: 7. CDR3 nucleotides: TGTGCCACAACAGGGGGCTGGATCTATGGCTACACCTTC. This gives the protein CATTGGWIYGYTF.

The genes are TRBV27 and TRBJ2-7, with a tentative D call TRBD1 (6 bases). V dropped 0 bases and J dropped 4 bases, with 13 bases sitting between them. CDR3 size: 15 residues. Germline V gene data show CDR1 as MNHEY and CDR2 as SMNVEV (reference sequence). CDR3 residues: CASSLSRAGVYEQYF. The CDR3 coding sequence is TGTGCCAGCAGTTTATCGCGGGCAGGGGTTTACGAGCAGTACTTC.

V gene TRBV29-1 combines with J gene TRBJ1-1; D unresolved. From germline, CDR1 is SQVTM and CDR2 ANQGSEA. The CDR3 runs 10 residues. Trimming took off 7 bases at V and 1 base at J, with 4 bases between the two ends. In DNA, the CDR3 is TGCAGCGGGGCGAACACTGAAGCTTTCTTT. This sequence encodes CSGANTEAFF.

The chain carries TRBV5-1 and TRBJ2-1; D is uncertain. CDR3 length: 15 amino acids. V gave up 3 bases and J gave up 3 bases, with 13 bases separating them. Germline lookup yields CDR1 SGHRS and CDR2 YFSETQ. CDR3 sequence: CASSSTAGRYNEQFF. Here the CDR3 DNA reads TGCGCCAGCAGCTCAACAGCTGGCCGCTACAATGAGCAGTTCTTC.

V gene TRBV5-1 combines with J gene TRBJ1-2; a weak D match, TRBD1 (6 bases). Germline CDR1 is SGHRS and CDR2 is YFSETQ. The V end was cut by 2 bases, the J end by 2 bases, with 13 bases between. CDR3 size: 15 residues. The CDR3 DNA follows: TGCGCCAGCAGCTTAGGACAGATTACGAACTATGGCTACACCTTC. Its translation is CASSLGQITNYGYTF.

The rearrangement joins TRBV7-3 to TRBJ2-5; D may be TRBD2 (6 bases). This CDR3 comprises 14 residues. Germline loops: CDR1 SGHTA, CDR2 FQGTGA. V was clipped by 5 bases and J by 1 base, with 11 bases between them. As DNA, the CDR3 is TGTGCCAGCAGCCCTGCGGGGATCCAAGAGACCCAGTACTTC. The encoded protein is CASSPAGIQETQYF.

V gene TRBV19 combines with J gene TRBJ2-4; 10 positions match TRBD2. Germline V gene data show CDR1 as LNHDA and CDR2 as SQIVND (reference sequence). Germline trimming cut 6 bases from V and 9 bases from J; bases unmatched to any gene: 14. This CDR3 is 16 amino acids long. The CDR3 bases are TGTGCCAGTAGCGCCTTAGCGGGAGGTACTGGTAGCATTCAGTACTTC. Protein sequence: CASSALAGGTGSIQYF.

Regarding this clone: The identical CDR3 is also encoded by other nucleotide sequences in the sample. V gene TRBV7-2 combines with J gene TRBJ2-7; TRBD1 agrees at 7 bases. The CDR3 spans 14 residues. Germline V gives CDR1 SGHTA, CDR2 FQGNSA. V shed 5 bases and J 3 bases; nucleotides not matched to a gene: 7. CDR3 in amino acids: CASSLRTGDYEQYF. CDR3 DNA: TGTGCCAGCAGCCTTCGGACAGGAGACTACGAGCAGTACTTC.